This T cell receptor beta chain was documented in a study of cytomegalovirus exposure and HLA in healthy donors listed by TCRdb under 2017. Background on the whole study: According to an earlier analysis of several hundred of the donors, some 180 million T cells yielded roughly 110 million unique TCR beta sequences and roughly 280 Gb of sequence data. An early release that covered several hundred HLA-typed donors contained around 300 gigabases of sequencing data and some 87 million unique TCR sequences. Of the approximately 400 genotyped donors, roughly 76% were placed in the genetic ancestry cluster associated with self-reported Caucasian donors. The aim of the study was to test whether cataloging public T cell receptors could identify signatures of past pathogen exposure. Using immunosequencing, the study profiled T cell repertoires from around 680 subjects and related those repertoires to cytomegalovirus serostatus. In addition to the first cohort of around 670 subjects, a separate validation cohort of around 110 different subjects was used. To predict cytomegalovirus infection status, the study brought together high-throughput TCR immunosequencing, statistical association of individual TCRs with disease status, and machine learning. A later analysis re-analyzed previously published TCR beta repertoires from roughly 600 donors and added high-resolution HLA genotyping to study TCR occurrence patterns. The later analysis used no new phenotypic data to find candidate immune exposures, relying instead on TCR beta sequences and their occurrence across donors. In an earlier analysis of about 590 of the donors, high-throughput TCR beta sequencing was used to judge whether each TCR beta V gene segment behaved as functional or pseudogenic. Donor age, sex, ethnicity and CMV serostatus were collected together with the repertoire data. A later genetic analysis used genome-wide SNP genotypes for 398 of the 666 donors, treating that subset as a discovery cohort. All discovery cohort repertoires had been generated on a single sequencing platform. Both class I and class II loci were covered by HLA typing, at four-digit resolution. Typing coverage varied by locus: roughly 629-640 donors for A, B, C, DRB1 and DQB1; approximately 500 for DQA1; more than 600 for DPA1; roughly 470 for DPB1. Several DR-DQ haplotypes were treated as single units for association and clustering because of strong linkage in the cohort. Among roughly 370 genotyped donors of the cohort, an average of about 240,000 unique TCR beta nucleotide sequences were sequenced per donor, around 20% of them non-productive. Findings and caveats that apply to the study as a whole: A few of the identified cytomegalovirus-associated TCR beta chains were confirmed in vitro to be specific for cytomegalovirus antigens. The authors suggested that the approach could potentially be extended to other disease states and immunological phenotypes. A further reported finding was that TCR beta sequences accurately predicted the HLA-A and HLA-B alleles for most subjects in the first cohort. In a later analysis, HLA-associated TCR beta chains showed more clonal expansion and lower generation probabilities than non-associated chains that were equally common. The classifier was reported to diagnose cytomegalovirus status with high specificity and sensitivity in both the original and validation cohorts. An association between a missense DCLRE1C variant and V-gene and J-gene trimming of TCR beta chains was found in a later genetic analysis and replicated in an independent cohort. Most TCR sequences were seen in very few donors, while some public TCRs were found in many individuals. This cohort had only TCR beta chains sequenced, and the lack of alpha or paired-chain data limited which features could be detected. Because some donors lacked HLA typing at each locus, the association tests relied only on the typed subset. Most CMV-associated TCR beta chains appeared to be HLA-restricted in a later analysis, and the HLA associations seemed to be driven largely by CMV exposure. Specific HLA alleles were associated with 15,000 to 20,000 TCR beta sequences at a false discovery rate of 0.05 in a later analysis. Because the 87-base-pair reads could not distinguish some IMGT-functional V segments, including TRBV6-2 and TRBV6-3, those segments were excluded. An earlier analysis of approximately 590 of the donors showed that most TCR beta V segments appeared in productive rearrangements either about 87% or about 30% of the time, which broadly matched IMGT annotations. The only immune exposure information available for the cohort was CMV serostatus. According to a later genetic analysis, donors in an Asian-associated ancestry cluster had fewer N-insertions in productive TCRs than the approximately 700-donor mean. When HLA alleles, especially DR and DQ, strongly co-occurred, attributing TCR associations to individual alleles was difficult. A group of highly shared sequence variants was considered likely to be a technical artifact of the sequencing pipeline. A later analysis reported that several top co-occurrence clusters appeared linked to parvovirus B19, influenza, CMV and Epstein-Barr virus. Sequencing depth was assumed to be roughly uniform across donors in the presence/absence analyses, though that assumption may not hold. The earlier analysis of fewer than 750 of the donors excluded approximately 17 rarely observed V segments, including chromosome 9 orphons, because counts were too low. According to a later analysis, TCR association rates differed among HLA loci, with DRB1 alleles showing the most associated TCRs and HLA-C alleles showing the fewest. The study listed around 160 TCR beta chains as associated with cytomegalovirus. Linkage disequilibrium might explain the correlated functional status among segregating V segments, but an unknown experimental factor could not be ruled out.

The cohort was made up of about 610 healthy bone marrow donors. Cohort members were all nominally healthy when sampled, although unrecorded immune exposures were likely present. The donor was CMV seronegative and belonged to the group of around 350 seronegative cohort members. Each donor provided a peripheral blood sample, and peripheral blood mononuclear cells were used for TCR beta sequencing. Genomic DNA extraction from the blood cell samples was performed with the Qiagen DNeasy Blood Extraction Kit. Library construction relied on the immunoSEQ multiplex PCR assay. The multiplex PCR relied on a mix of 60 forward primers for TCR Vbeta segments and 13 reverse primers for TCR Jbeta segments. The CDR3 region of rearranged TCR beta genes was amplified from genomic DNA by a multiplex PCR assay. On the Illumina HiSeq System, the amplified TCR beta libraries were sequenced as 87-base-pair reads. The study's processing was this. A later analysis tallied roughly 76 million unique TCR beta chains across the 600 to 700 repertoires, and about 10 million of those chains were shared by two or more donors. To remove PCR and sequencing errors, raw reads were error-corrected and collapsed into unique sequences using a nearest-neighbor algorithm that merged closely related sequences. V, D and J gene segments were assigned by aligning CDR3 sequences to IMGT reference sequences. For a sequence to be retained, a match of at least six nucleotides was required to both a V gene segment and a J gene segment. Rearrangements were called productive when the CDR3 lacked stop codons and stayed in frame with V and J; all others were non-productive. Following IMGT convention, CDR3 was defined as the stretch from the second conserved V-encoded cysteine up to the conserved J-encoded phenylalanine. The earlier analysis of some 580 of the donors excluded any sequence lacking an unambiguous match to a single V gene segment. In an earlier analysis of around 590 of the donors, a V segment was called functional when productive rearrangements were above 56.7%, and segregating when the standard deviation between donors exceeded 5%. A statistical classification framework was built to diagnose cytomegalovirus status from the catalog of TCR beta chain sequences. A later analysis assigned V and J genes by comparing TCR nucleotide sequences with IMGT/GENE-DB human TR gene sequences. In a later analysis, CDR3 sequences and most-parsimonious VDJ recombination scenarios were assigned using the TCRdist pipeline. In a later analysis, each TCR beta chain was defined by its CDR3 amino acid sequence together with its V-gene family, and reads lacking a unique V-gene family were excluded. As a way to deal with suspected cross-contamination and a sequencing artifact, a later analysis dropped more than 500 nucleotide sequences that were highly shared and had low generation probability. In a later analysis, a clonal expansion index was calculated for each public chain from normalized within-repertoire ranks of inferred template counts. In a later analysis, generation probabilities were computed with a VDJ recombination model fitted to out-of-frame rearrangements, and the resulting probabilities were checked against IGoR. In a later analysis, hypergeometric tests were used to score TCR-TCR, TCR-HLA and TCR-CMV co-occurrence, with a repertoire-size bias correction applied to TCR pairs. False discovery rates were estimated in a later analysis by permuting HLA or CMV assignments 20 times. In a later analysis, co-occurring TCRs were grouped using DBSCAN, and TCRdist sequence similarity was added for clustering within HLA-allele-positive subsets. Repertoires with fewer than 30,000 or more than 120,000 public chains were left out of co-occurrence clustering, as were about 5 repertoires with anomalous nucleotide sharing. TCRdb holds this immuneACCESS table with in-frame rearrangements only. Some clones are missing; in checked studies, unresolved V genes explain under half, and the rest has no known cause. V and J calls and clone size are those listed in that table; D and trimming were worked out from the DNA. The sample has 30,000 to 50,000 clones on record, 60% to 70% of them singletons. 3% to 5% of the sample lies in the top ten.

This clone was detected only a few times. Its binding antigen is unknown. Base qualities were left out, and no much larger clone turns up one base away. The same CDR3 also results from other DNA sequences found in this sample. The trim is 3 bases for V and 3 bases for J, with a gap of 10 bases between the germline ends. Including the terminal cysteine and phenylalanine, the CDR3 comprises 14 residues. CDR3 DNA is the only sequence kept; it has 42 bases, read in frame from the first base. CDR1 is given as SGHRS and CDR2 as YFSETQ, both from the germline V gene. The TCR comes from a man in his forties or fifties in good health and CMV-seronegative. Sequenced sample: PBMCs. This sequence uses TRBV5-1 and TRBJ2-1; confidence is insufficient to name the D gene. The nucleotides are TGCGCCAGCAGCTCCGGAGATGACTACAATGAGCAGTTCTTC. Its protein product is CASSSGDDYNEQFF.